This paragraph reports one T cell receptor beta chain. The sample comes from a study of PD-L1 blockade in urothelial cancer. Study context: Male sex and bladder-origin urothelial cancer were recorded for about 85% of the roughly 30 patients. Each blood sample yielded a median of roughly 140,000 T cells. Once treatment had started, blood was analyzed at 3 weeks (second dose) and again at 6 weeks.

Using immunoSEQ multiplex PCR, the repertoire was profiled, and TCRdb retains in-frame clones only, with some absent. Of about 50,000 clones listed, roughly 91% were seen once; the top ten hold 2% to 2.5%. The time point here: peripheral blood 6 weeks after treatment start. Patients in the study were battling locally advanced or metastatic urothelial carcinoma. Germline V gives CDR1 WSHSY, CDR2 SAAADI. With 6 bases clipped from V and 5 bases from J, the junction kept 9 bases outside the gene matches. This CDR3 spans 17 amino acids. The sample here was PBMCs, taken around atezolizumab (anti-PD-L1) treatment. The chain employs TRBV10-2 and TRBJ2-1; 14 bases line up with TRBD2. This clonotype was sampled from a man aged 55-75 years with urothelial cancer. The CDR3, as DNA: TGCGCCAGCAGGGCGACTAGCGGGGGGGCCTTTGACAATGAGCAGTTCTTC. Translation gives CASRATSGGAFDNEQFF.